Sequencing of this TCR beta chain was carried out in a study of T-cell reconstitution after alpha-beta-depleted transplantation in children. From germline, CDR1 is LGHNA and CDR2 YSLEER. The CDR3 totals 13 residues. Trimming took off 1 base at V and 4 bases at J, with 5 bases between the two ends. This clonotype was seen only a few times. Construction of the TCRbeta library involved unique molecular identifiers. TCRdb used MiXCR to reprocess the PCR reads, holding one entry per CDR3 protein. The repertoire has a few hundred thousand distinct CDR3 sequences, over 9% of them found once; the top ten carry around 2.4%.

The sample in question was PBMCs from the stem cell graft donor, obtained from the stem cell graft. V and J are TRBV4-3 and TRBJ1-5; D ambiguous. The source is a human donor who donated a stem cell graft to a child with acute lymphoblastic leukemia. Here the CDR3 reads CASSQGLNQPQHF. The CDR3 DNA sequence: TGCGCCAGCAGCCAAGGACTAAATCAGCCCCAGCATTTT.